The entry below gives a single TCR beta chain sequence along with its context. Its target is not known. Molecular barcoding with unique molecular identifiers was used for the TCRbeta library. TCRdb re-derived calls from the PCR reads in MiXCR, one entry per CDR3 protein. The table shows around 490,000 distinct CDR3 sequences, with about an eighth occurring only once. The sample is drawn from a study of T-cell reconstitution after alpha-beta-depleted transplantation in children. Study findings and constraints: Where some patients showed high TCRbeta diversity at day 60, it came from recipient T cells and thymic progenitors that had survived. Approximately two months post-transplant, alpha-beta T cells reportedly originated from several hundred expanded graft clones. Once a year had passed after transplant, T-cell counts and diversity came mostly from newly produced T cells.

Germline V CDR1 and CDR2: MDHEN, SYDVKM. V lost 0 bases to trimming and J lost 1 base, with 9 bases between them. The CDR3 runs 15 residues. The sequence was collected from a female patient aged 2-9 years who had a stem cell transplant for aplastic anemia, so the T cells may come from the graft donor. The sample was PBMCs, mostly from graft donor cells, taken 180 days after TCRalphabeta/CD19-depleted stem cell transplant. The chain combines TRBV28 with TRBJ1-1, with D perhaps matching TRBD1 (5 bases). The CDR3 DNA is TGTGCCAGCAGTTTATGGTTCGGGGGGAACACTGAAGCTTTCTTT. It is translated as CASSLWFGGNTEAFF.